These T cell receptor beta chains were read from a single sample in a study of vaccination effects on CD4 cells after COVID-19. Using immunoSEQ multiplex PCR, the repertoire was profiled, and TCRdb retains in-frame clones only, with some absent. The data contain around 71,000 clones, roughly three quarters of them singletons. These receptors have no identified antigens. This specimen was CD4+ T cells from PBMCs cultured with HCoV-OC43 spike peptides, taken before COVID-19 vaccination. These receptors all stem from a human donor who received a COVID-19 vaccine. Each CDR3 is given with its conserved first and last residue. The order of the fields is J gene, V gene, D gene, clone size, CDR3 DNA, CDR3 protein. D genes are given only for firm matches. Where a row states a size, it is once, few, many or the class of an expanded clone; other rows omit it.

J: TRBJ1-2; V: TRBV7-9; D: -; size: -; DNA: TGTGCCAGCAGCGTATTCCGTTATGGCTACACCTTC; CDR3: CASSVFRYGYTF
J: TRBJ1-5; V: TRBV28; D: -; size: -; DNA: TGTGCCACCTCAAGTCCAGGCGGCGGCAATCAGCCCCAGCATTTT; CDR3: CATSSPGGGNQPQHF
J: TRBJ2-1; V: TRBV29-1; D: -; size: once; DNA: TGCAGCGCTGACCGGCCGTGGAGCGGTGAGCAGTTCTTC; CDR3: CSADRPWSGEQFF
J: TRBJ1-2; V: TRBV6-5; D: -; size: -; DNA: TGTGCCAGCAGTTACCTGAGGACACCCAACTATGGCTACACCTTC; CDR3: CASSYLRTPNYGYTF
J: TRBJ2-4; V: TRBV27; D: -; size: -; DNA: TGTGCCAGCACTCCCTTGACAGGAGCCAAAAACATTCAGTACTTC; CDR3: CASTPLTGAKNIQYF
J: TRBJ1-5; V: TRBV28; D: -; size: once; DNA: TGTGCCAGCAAATTAACCGGGCCGCAATCCTATAGCAATCAGCCCCAGCATTTT; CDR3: CASKLTGPQSYSNQPQHF
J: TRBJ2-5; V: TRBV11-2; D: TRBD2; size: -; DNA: TGTGCCAGCAGCTTAATACTAGCGGGGCAAGAGACCCAGTACTTC; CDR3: CASSLILAGQETQYF
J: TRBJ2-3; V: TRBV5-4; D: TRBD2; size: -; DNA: TGTGCCAGCAGTTCCGGGACTAGCGGGGGGGATACGCAGTATTTT; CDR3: CASSSGTSGGDTQYF
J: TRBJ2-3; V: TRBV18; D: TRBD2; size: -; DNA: TGTGCCAGCTCACGGGGTAGCGGGAGCACAGATACGCAGTATTTT; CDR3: CASSRGSGSTDTQYF
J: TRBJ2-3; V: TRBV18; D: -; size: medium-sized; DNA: TGTGCCAGCTCACCAGTCTGGAATTCGAGTCCGGATACGCAGTATTTT; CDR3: CASSPVWNSSPDTQYF
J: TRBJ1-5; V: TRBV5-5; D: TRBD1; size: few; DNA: TGTGCCAGCAGCACGCACACAGGGGGAAATCAGCCCCAGCATTTT; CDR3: CASSTHTGGNQPQHF
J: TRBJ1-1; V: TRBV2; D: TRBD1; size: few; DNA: TGTGCCAGCAGTGAGCAGACAGGGAGTACTGAAGCTTTCTTT; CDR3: CASSEQTGSTEAFF
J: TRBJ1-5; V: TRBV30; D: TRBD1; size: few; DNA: TGTGCCTGGGGACAGGGGCTGGGTCAGCCCCAGCATTTT; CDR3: CAWGQGLGQPQHF
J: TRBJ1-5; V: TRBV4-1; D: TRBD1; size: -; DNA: TGCGCCAGCAGCCGTGGACAGGAGTACTATCAGCCCCAGCATTTT; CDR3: CASSRGQEYYQPQHF
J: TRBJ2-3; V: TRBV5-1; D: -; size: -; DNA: TGCGCCAGCAGCTTGGGTTCTACAGATACGCAGTATTTT; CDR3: CASSLGSTDTQYF
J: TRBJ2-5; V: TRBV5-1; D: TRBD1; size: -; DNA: TGCGCCAGCAGCTCCCGGACAGGGGAAGGGGAGACCCAGTACTTC; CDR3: CASSSRTGEGETQYF
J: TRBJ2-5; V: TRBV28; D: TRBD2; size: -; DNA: TGTGCCAGCAGCCCCGAACTAGCGGGGCAAGAGACCCAGTACTTC; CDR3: CASSPELAGQETQYF
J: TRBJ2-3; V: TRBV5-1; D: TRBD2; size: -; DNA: TGCGCCAGCAGCGGACTCGGGACTAACTCCGGGGATACGCAGTATTTT; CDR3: CASSGLGTNSGDTQYF
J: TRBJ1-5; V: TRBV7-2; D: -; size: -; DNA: TGTGCCAGCAGCTTACAGGGCAATCAGCCCCAGCATTTT; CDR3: CASSLQGNQPQHF
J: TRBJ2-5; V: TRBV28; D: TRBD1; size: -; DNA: TGTGCCAGTAAAACCTCAGGGGGCAGGGAGACCCAGTACTTC; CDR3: CASKTSGGRETQYF
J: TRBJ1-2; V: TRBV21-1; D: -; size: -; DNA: TGTGCCAGCAGCAAAGGGGGGACAGCTAACTATGGCTACACCTTC; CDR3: CASSKGGTANYGYTF
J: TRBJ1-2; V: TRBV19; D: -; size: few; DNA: TGTGCCAGTGGAAGGGGGGTCGGCTATGGCTACACCTTC; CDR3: CASGRGVGYGYTF
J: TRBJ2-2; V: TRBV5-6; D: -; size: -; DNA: TGTGCCAGCAGCTTCCCGGGACAGAACACCGGGGAGCTGTTTTTT; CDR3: CASSFPGQNTGELFF
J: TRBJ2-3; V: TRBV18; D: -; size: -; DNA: TGTGCCAGCTCACTCGAGGACTCCACAGATACGCAGTATTTT; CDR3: CASSLEDSTDTQYF
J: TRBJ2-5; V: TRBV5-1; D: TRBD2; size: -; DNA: TGCGCCAGCAGCTTGATGGCGGGGGGGCCCCAAGAGACCCAGTACTTC; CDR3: CASSLMAGGPQETQYF
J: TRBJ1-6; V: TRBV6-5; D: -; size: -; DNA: TGTGCCAGCAGGCCAGGACTGGTCTATAATTCACCCCTCCACTTT; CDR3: CASRPGLVYNSPLHF
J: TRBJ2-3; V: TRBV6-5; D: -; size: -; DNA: TGTGCCAGCAGTTACTTTGGTGGGAACACAGATACGCAGTATTTT; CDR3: CASSYFGGNTDTQYF
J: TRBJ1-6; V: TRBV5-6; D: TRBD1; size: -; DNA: TGTGCCAGCAGCTTCTGGACAGGGGCCATTTCACCCCTCCACTTT; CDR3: CASSFWTGAISPLHF
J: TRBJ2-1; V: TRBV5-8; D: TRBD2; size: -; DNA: TGTGCCAGCCCTCAGGGACTAGCGGGGGGGCGTCACTACAATGAGCAGTTCTTC; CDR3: CASPQGLAGGRHYNEQFF
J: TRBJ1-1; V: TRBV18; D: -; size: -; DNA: TGTGCCAGCTCCCGTAAAGGCCTGAACACTGAAGCTTTCTTT; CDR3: CASSRKGLNTEAFF